A selection of T cell receptor beta chains follows, all from one sample in a study of regulatory T cells in long-lasting Graves disease. Via MiXCR, TCRdb re-called the multiplex PCR reads, giving one row per CDR3 protein. This repertoire shows 400,000 to 500,000 distinct CDR3 sequences, less than 15% found once; its top ten account for approximately 15%. The sample was also linked to a second study, of T cells in Graves' hyperthyroidism and ophthalmopathy.

The input for sequencing was peripheral blood mononuclear cells (PBMCs), taken at new diagnosis, from a patient treated with antithyroid drugs. The receptor set was obtained from a woman in her forties or fifties with Graves disease. Both conserved end residues are part of each CDR3. Fields, in order: J gene, V gene, CDR3 protein.

TRBJ2-1,TRBV7-9,CASSHTLVARNEQFF
TRBJ2-7,TRBV7-2,CASSIYRDGPYEQYF
TRBJ2-1,TRBV20-1,CSASNRGDWNEQFF
TRBJ2-3,TRBV20-1,CSARPRTSGGTDTQYF
TRBJ2-3,TRBV10-3,CAIKPAGSTDTQYF
TRBJ2-7,TRBV9,CASSVRGNPHYEQYF
TRBJ1-1,TRBV20-1,CSARISNTEAFF
TRBJ2-5,TRBV29-1,CSGGSGGSLGFRETQYF
TRBJ1-3,TRBV7-9,CASSPVDGLRNTIYF
TRBJ1-2,TRBV11-2,CASTSPLRSLGYGYTF